These 2 T cell receptor beta chains came from one sample sequenced in a study of T cell responses to AZD1222 COVID-19 vaccine. TCRdb keeps only in-frame clones here, not all; method: immunoSEQ multiplex PCR. Of approximately 110,000 clones in the sample, 85% were seen once. The sample consisted of peripheral blood, taken 28 days after the second AZD1222 dose. All receptors derive from an adult who received the AZD1222 COVID-19 vaccine.

The chain carries TRBV29-1 and TRBJ2-3; 9 positions match TRBD2. CDR3 size: 14 residues. Germline lookup yields CDR1 SQVTM and CDR2 ANQGSEA. V lost 1 base, J lost 3 bases, and 2 bases stayed unmatched. The CDR3 protein is CSVEGSGGTDTQYF. The CDR3 coding sequence is TGCAGCGTTGAAGGTAGCGGGGGAACAGATACGCAGTATTTT.

The gene calls are TRBV5-1 and TRBJ1-1; a possible D gene is TRBD1 (5 bases). Trimming stripped 0 bases from V and 1 base from J, with 10 bases between. CDR1 SGHRS and CDR2 YFSETQ come from the germline V gene. There are 15 residues in the CDR3. CDR3 nucleotide sequence: TGCGCCAGCAGCTTGGAGGGGACCACGAACACTGAAGCTTTCTTT. Translation: CASSLEGTTNTEAFF.